The clone carrying this T cell receptor (beta chain) was observed a few times. Its antigen is not known. The data were obtained in a study of response to subunit inactivated influenza vaccine. There are 17 residues in the CDR3. Germline values: CDR1 LNHNV, CDR2 YYDKDF (reference sequence). V dropped 3 bases and J dropped 0; count of bases not matched to a gene: 8. In TCRdb, the RT-PCR reads were re-called with MiXCR into one record per CDR3 protein. The table has 550,000 to 800,000 distinct CDR3 sequences, approximately 13% seen once. Study-wide results and limits: Authors suggested each seasonal flu vaccination may recruit only limited numbers of new T cells.

The sequencing used PBMCs from blood, collected less than 15 days before vaccination. The sequence was obtained from a man between 45 and 60 years old who received an inactivated influenza vaccine. The chain combines TRBV15 with TRBJ1-1; 9 bases line up with TRBD1. The chain's CDR3 is CATSSGGTGPLNTEAFF. Written as DNA, the CDR3 is TGTGCCACCAGCAGCGGCGGGACAGGGCCCTTGAACACTGAAGCTTTCTTT.